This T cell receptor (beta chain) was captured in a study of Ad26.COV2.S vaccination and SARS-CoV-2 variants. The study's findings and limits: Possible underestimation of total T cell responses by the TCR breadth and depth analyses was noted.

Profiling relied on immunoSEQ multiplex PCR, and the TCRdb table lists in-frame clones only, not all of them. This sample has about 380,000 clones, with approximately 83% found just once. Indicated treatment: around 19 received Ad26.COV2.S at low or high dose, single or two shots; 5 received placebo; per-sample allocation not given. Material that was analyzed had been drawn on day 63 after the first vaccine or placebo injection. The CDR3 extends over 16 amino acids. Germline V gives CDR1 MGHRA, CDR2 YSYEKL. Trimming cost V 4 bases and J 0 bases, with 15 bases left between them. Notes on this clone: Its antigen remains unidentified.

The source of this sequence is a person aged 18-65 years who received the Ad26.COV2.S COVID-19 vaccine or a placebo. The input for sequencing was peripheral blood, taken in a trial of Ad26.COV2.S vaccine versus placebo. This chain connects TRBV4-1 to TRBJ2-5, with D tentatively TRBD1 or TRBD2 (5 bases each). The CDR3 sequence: CASSRGTADYQETQYF. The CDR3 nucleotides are TGCGCCAGCAGCCGGGGGACGGCGGATTACCAAGAGACCCAGTACTTC.